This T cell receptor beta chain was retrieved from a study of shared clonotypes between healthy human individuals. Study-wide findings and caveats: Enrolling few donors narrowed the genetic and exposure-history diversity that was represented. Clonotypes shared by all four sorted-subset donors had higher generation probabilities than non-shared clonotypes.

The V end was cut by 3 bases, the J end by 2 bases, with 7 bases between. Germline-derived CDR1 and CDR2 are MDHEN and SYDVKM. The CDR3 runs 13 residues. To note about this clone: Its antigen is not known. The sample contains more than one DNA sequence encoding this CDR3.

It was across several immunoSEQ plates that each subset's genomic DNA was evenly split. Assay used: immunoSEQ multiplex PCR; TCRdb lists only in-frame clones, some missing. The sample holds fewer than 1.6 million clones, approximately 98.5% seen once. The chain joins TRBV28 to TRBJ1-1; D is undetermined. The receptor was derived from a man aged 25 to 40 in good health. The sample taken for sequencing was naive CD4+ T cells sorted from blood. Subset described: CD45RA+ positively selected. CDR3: CASSLRQNTEAFF. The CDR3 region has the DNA TGTGCCAGCAGTTTGAGGCAAAACACTGAAGCTTTCTTT.